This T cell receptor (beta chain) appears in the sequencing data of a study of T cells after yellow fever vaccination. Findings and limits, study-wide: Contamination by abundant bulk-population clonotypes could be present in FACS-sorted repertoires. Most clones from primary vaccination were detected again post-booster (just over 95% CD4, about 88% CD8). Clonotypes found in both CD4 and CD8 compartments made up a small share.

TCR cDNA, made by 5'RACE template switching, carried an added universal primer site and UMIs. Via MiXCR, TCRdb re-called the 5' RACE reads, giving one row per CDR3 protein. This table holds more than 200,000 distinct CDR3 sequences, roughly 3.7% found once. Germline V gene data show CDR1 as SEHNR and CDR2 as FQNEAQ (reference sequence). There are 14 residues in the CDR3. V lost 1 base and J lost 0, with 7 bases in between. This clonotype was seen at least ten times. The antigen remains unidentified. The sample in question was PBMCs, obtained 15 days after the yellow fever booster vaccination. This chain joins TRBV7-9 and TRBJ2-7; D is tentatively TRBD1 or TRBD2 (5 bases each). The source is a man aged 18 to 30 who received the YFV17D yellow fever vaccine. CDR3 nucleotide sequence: TGTGCCAGCAGCTTAGGGGACGGCTCCTACGAGCAGTACTTC. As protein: CASSLGDGSYEQYF.